This T cell receptor beta chain appears in the sequencing data of a study of PD-1 blockade in classical Hodgkin lymphoma. Study findings and constraints: Exclusion applied to patients who initiated nivolumab less than 1 year following ASCT. Healthy donors reportedly exceeded newly diagnosed patients in baseline TCR diversity. By C4D1, CD4+ diversity increased significantly, especially in complete responders.

V lost 5 bases and J lost 3; bases outside the gene matches: 2. This CDR3 is 14 amino acids long. CDR1 and CDR2 from the germline V gene are MNHEY and SVGAGI. Data came from immunoSEQ multiplex PCR; TCRdb stores just in-frame clones and leaves some out. The table has about 40,000 clones, around 87% seen once. Concerning this clone itself: Its antigen remains unknown.

Each patient relapsed following autologous stem cell transplantation, and prior brentuximab vedotin exposure differed. Patients had relapsed/refractory classical Hodgkin lymphoma with complete response, partial response or progressive disease as best response. The source was peripheral blood mononuclear cells (PBMCs), collected at baseline. The receptor's source is a human donor with classical Hodgkin lymphoma. This chain joins TRBV6-5 and TRBJ1-5, with 9 bases lining up with TRBD1. The DNA for the CDR3 is TGTGCCAGCAGTGGACAGGGGTACAATCAGCCCCAGCATTTT. Protein: CASSGQGYNQPQHF.